This record looks at one T cell receptor beta chain sequence and its context. The sample is drawn from a study of response to subunit inactivated influenza vaccine. Looked up from germline, CDR1 is DFQATT and CDR2 is SNEGSKA (reference sequence). With 0 bases clipped from V and 6 bases from J, the junction kept 10 bases outside the gene matches. The CDR3 length is 17 residues. MiXCR was run by TCRdb on the RT-PCR reads, yielding one entry per CDR3 protein. The top ten clones hold roughly 10% of a sample with about 780,000 distinct CDR3 sequences, 15% to 20% of them seen once. This receptor was obtained from a man in his forties or fifties who received an inactivated influenza vaccine. Specimen: PBMCs from blood, collected about 5 days after vaccination. The chain recombines TRBV20-1 with TRBJ2-1; 11 bases agree with TRBD2. The CDR3 reads CSARDIEGTSGINEQFF. CDR3 bases: TGCAGTGCTAGAGATATTGAGGGGACTAGCGGTATCAATGAGCAGTTCTTC.